This section outlines one TCR beta chain sequence together with its context. The antigen is unknown. Per the germline V gene, CDR1 is MNHNS and CDR2 is SASEGT. There are 14 residues in the CDR3. The junction had 9 bases not matched to a gene; V was cut back by 6 bases and J by 6 bases. This record belongs to a study of blood T cells in healthy people across ages. Then a second PCR, running roughly 7 to 11 cycles, was carried out with a sample-barcoded 5' primer and a J-beta primer mix. TCRdb used MiXCR to reprocess the 5' RACE reads, holding one entry per CDR3 protein. The sample records approximately 810,000 distinct CDR3 sequences, under 35% being singletons. Points from the study as a whole: The unsorted PBMCs prevented any conclusive comparison of naive versus antigen-experienced cells. Long-lived donors exceeded aged donors in naive CD4+ cells and diversity.

The chain recombines TRBV6-1 with TRBJ2-3; 7 bases align to TRBD2. This receptor was identified in a woman at least 80 years old in good health. The sequenced sample was blood. The CDR3 sequence is CASRGTTIRDTQYF. The CDR3 bases are TGTGCCAGCAGGGGGACTACGATAAGGGATACGCAGTATTTT.